The 11 T cell receptor beta chains presented below share a single source sample, sequenced in a study of blood T cell repertoires in COVID-19. The repertoire was sequenced with immunoSEQ multiplex PCR; TCRdb's copy has only in-frame clones and lacks some. The sample consists of over 200,000 clones, 80% of them appearing once. The sample comprised peripheral blood. Every receptor here comes from a human donor in a cohort sampled during active COVID-19.

The V gene is TRBV11-2, the J gene TRBJ1-2; TRBD1 agrees at 9 bases. The CDR3 extends over 13 amino acids. CDR1 SGHAT and CDR2 FQNNGV come from the germline V gene. After removal of 1 base from V and 8 bases from J, the junction contained 2 bases not matched to a gene. The CDR3 region is CASSLGTGDGYTF. The CDR3 DNA sequence: TGTGCCAGCAGCTTAGGGACAGGGGACGGCTACACCTTC.

A single count supports this clone. The chain links TRBV6-2 or TRBV6-3 to TRBJ1-5; 7 nucleotides line up with TRBD1. The V gene's germline CDR1 is MNHEY and CDR2 SVGEGT. The CDR3 is made up of 14 amino acids. The J segment lost 5 bases and the V segment lost 4 bases, leaving 5 bases of the junction unmatched. The CDR3 is CASSSWQGDQPQHF. The CDR3 nucleotides read TGTGCCAGCAGTTCTTGGCAGGGGGATCAGCCCCAGCATTTT.

This clone has only one observation. The chain has TRBV18 and TRBJ1-4; D gene uncertain. V was shortened by 5 bases and J by 5 bases, with 9 bases between the two germline ends. Germline V gives CDR1 KGHSH, CDR2 LQKENI. The CDR3 has 13 residues. The CDR3 bases are TGTGCCAGCTCATCAAGAGGGAATGAAAAACTGTTTTTT. This gives the protein CASSSRGNEKLFF. The entire variable domain, with the rest obtained from reference TRBV18 and TRBJ1-4, is as follows: NAGVMQNPRHLVRRRGQEARLRCSPMKGHSHVYWYRQLPEEGLKFMVYLQKENIIDESGMPKERFSAEFPKEGPSILRIQQVVRGDSAAYFCASSSRGNEKLFFGSGTQLSVL.

This sequence joins TRBV15 and TRBJ1-3, with no clear D. Trimming pared 1 base from V and 0 bases from J, leaving 7 bases between. The CDR3 length is 15 residues. CDR1 and CDR2 from the germline V gene are LNHNV and YYDKDF (reference sequence). CDR3 DNA: TGTGCCACCAGCAGAGCACTTAGCTCTGGAAACACCATATATTTT. Protein: CATSRALSSGNTIYF.

The table lists this clone with a count of one. The chain links TRBV19 to TRBJ1-1; 7 bases align to TRBD1. V lost 2 bases and J lost 5; bases outside the gene matches: 5. This CDR3 spans 14 amino acids. The germline V gene has CDR1 LNHDA and CDR2 SQIVND (reference sequence). The CDR3 region is CASSIPRQGTEAFF. In nucleotides, the CDR3 is TGTGCCAGTAGTATACCCAGACAGGGAACTGAAGCTTTCTTT.

V usage is TRBV7-9 and J usage is TRBJ2-1; 10 positions agree with TRBD2. The junction had 4 bases not matched to a gene; V was cut back by 5 bases and J by 6 bases. Germline lookup yields CDR1 SEHNR and CDR2 FQNEAQ (reference sequence). The length of the CDR3 is 14 residues. CDR3 DNA: TGTGCCAGCAGCCCAAGCGGGAGGGGCAATGAGCAGTTCTTC. It specifies CASSPSGRGNEQFF.

V usage is TRBV18 and J usage is TRBJ2-7; 9 bases are a match to TRBD1. V lost 4 bases, J lost 4 bases, and 2 bases stayed unmatched. The CDR3 runs 13 residues. The germline V gene has CDR1 KGHSH and CDR2 LQKENI. The chain's CDR3 is CASSQTGGYEQYF. The CDR3 region has the DNA TGTGCCAGCTCACAGACAGGGGGATACGAGCAGTACTTC.

The chain is built from TRBV25-1 and TRBJ2-7; 9 bases match TRBD1. V shed 4 bases and J 7 bases; nucleotides not matched to a gene: 11. The length of the CDR3 is 15 residues. Germline-derived CDR1 and CDR2 are MGHDK and SYGVNS. The CDR3 region has the DNA TGTGCCAGCAGTGGTACCGGGACAGGGTCATGGGAGCAGTACTTC. Translation: CASSGTGTGSWEQYF.

The chain links TRBV27 to TRBJ1-1; the D is unclear. The ends were cut back, 0 bases at V and 0 bases at J, with 11 bases in the middle. The CDR3 is 16 residues long. The germline CDR1 and CDR2 sequences are MNHEY and SMNVEV (reference sequence). The CDR3 coding sequence is TGTGCCAGCAGTTTATCATATTGGGCCATGAACACTGAAGCTTTCTTT. Encoded protein: CASSLSYWAMNTEAFF.

V gene TRBV5-1 combines with J gene TRBJ1-2; D is possibly TRBD1 (6 bases). The CDR3 extends over 12 amino acids. V was clipped by 7 bases and J by 3 bases, with 10 bases between them. The germline CDR1 and CDR2 sequences are SGHRS and YFSETQ. In DNA, the CDR3 is TGCGCCAGCCGACAGGAAGACTATGGCTACACCTTC. Translation gives CASRQEDYGYTF.

As DNA, the CDR3 is TGCGCCAGCAGCCAAGGGACCCCCGGGACCCAGCATTTT. This gives the protein CASSQGTPGTQHF. V and J are TRBV4-3 and TRBJ1-5; D remains unclear. The CDR3 loop spans 13 amino acids. Trimming left V 1 base short and J 11 bases short, with 12 bases between. Per the germline V gene, CDR1 is LGHNA and CDR2 is YSLEER.